This T cell receptor beta chain was captured in a study of cytomegalovirus exposure and HLA in healthy donors. Findings of the study overall: In vitro, three CMV-associated chains proved specific for CMV antigens.

60 Vbeta and 13 Jbeta primers were used in PCR. Sequencing was performed with immunoSEQ multiplex PCR; in TCRdb, only in-frame clones are kept and a portion is missing. The profile shows 60,000 to 100,000 clones, roughly 79% of them singletons. This clone was seen once. Antigen specificity is unknown. The clonotype comes from a man aged 40-50 years in good health and CMV-seronegative. The sequenced sample was PBMCs.

This chain's CDR3 is CASSLTDTQYF. CDR3 in DNA: TGTGCCAGCAGCCTAACAGATACGCAGTATTTT. The rearrangement links TRBV7-8 to TRBJ2-3; D is unresolved. Looked up from germline, CDR1 is SGHVS and CDR2 is FQNEAQ. This CDR3 has 11 residues. Trimming took 5 bases from V and 3 from J, leaving 3 bases between them.